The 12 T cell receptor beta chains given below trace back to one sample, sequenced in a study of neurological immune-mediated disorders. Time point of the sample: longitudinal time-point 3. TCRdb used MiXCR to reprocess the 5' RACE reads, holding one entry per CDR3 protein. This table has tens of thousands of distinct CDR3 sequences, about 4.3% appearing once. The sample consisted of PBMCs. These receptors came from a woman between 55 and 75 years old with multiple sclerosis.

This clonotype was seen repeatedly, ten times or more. CDR3 protein: CASPEGGWGDTQYF. As DNA, the CDR3 is TGTGCCAGCCCGGAGGGGGGCTGGGGAGATACGCAGTATTTT. The chain employs TRBV7-2 and TRBJ2-3, with D perhaps matching TRBD1 or TRBD2 (6 bases each). V was cut by 8 bases and J by 5 bases, with 17 bases left in between. Looked up from germline, CDR1 is SGHTA and CDR2 is FQGNSA. The CDR3 totals 14 residues.

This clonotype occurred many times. The DNA of the CDR3 is TGTGCCAGCAGCTTTTCAGCAGGGGATTTGAACACTGAAGCTTTCTTT. Translating it yields CASSFSAGDLNTEAFF. The gene calls are TRBV7-8 and TRBJ1-1, with a weak D call TRBD1 (6 bases). The germline gives CDR1 SGHVS, CDR2 FQNEAQ. V lost 3 bases, J lost 0 bases, and 14 bases lay in between. This CDR3 comprises 16 residues.

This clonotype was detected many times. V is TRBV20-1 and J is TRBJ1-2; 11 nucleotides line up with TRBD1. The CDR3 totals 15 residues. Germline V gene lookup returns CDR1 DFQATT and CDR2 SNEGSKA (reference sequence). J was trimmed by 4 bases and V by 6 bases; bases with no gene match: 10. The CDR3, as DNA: TGCAGTGCCCCTCGGCCGGGACAGGGGGTCTATGGCTACACCTTC. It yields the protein CSAPRPGQGVYGYTF.

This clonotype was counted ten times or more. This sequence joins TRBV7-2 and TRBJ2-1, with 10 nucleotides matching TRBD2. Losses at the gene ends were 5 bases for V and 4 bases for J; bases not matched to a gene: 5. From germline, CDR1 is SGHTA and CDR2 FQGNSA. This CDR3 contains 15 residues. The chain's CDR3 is CASSPPSGGYNEQFF. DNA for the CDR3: TGTGCCAGCAGCCCCCCTAGCGGGGGATACAATGAGCAGTTCTTC.

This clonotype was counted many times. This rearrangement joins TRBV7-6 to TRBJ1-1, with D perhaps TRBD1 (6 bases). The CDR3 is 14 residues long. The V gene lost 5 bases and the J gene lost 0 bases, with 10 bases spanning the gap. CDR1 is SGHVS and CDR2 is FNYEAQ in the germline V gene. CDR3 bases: TGTGCCAGCAGCGTCAGGGGATTGAACACTGAAGCTTTCTTT. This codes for CASSVRGLNTEAFF.

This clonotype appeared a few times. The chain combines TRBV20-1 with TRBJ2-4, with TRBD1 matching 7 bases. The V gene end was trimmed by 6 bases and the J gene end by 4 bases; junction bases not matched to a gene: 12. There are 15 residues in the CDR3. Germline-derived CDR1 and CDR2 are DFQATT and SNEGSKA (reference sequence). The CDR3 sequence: CSATTTGTAKNIQYF. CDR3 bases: TGCAGTGCCACCACGACCGGGACAGCGAAAAACATTCAGTACTTC.

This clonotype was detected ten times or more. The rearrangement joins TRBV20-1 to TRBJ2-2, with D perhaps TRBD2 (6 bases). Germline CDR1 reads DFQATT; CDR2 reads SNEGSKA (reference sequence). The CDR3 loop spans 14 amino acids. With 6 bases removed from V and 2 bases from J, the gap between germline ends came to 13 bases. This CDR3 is CSAPGTFNTGELFF. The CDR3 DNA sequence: TGCAGTGCGCCAGGGACTTTCAACACCGGGGAGCTGTTTTTT.

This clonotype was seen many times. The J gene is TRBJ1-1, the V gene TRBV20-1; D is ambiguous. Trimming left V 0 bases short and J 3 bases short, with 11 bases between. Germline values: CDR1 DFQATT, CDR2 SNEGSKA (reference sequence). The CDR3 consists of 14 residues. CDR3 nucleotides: TGCAGTGCTAGAGATTCGAGCGGGTACACTGAAGCTTTCTTT. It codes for CSARDSSGYTEAFF.

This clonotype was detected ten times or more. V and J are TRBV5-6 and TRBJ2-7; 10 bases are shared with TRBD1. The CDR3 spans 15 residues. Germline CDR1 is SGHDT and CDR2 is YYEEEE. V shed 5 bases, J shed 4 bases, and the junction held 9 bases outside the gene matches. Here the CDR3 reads CASSPDRGRQYEQYF. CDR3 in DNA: TGTGCCAGCAGTCCAGACAGGGGGCGACAGTACGAGCAGTACTTC.

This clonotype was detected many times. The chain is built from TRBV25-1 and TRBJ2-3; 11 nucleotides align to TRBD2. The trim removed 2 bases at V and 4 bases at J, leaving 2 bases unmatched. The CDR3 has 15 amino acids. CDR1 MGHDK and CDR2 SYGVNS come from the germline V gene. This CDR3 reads CASSETSGGADTQYF. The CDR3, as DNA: TGTGCCAGCAGTGAAACTAGCGGGGGAGCAGATACGCAGTATTTT.

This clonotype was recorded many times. Here the CDR3 DNA reads TGTGCCAGCTCACCAAAAACTAGCGGGGTCAATGAGCAGTTCTTC. Its protein product is CASSPKTSGVNEQFF. The rearrangement uses TRBV18 and TRBJ2-1; 10 positions agree with TRBD2. The CDR3 length is 15 residues. Losses at the gene ends were 2 bases for V and 6 bases for J; bases not matched to a gene: 4. Germline CDR1 KGHSH, CDR2 LQKENI.

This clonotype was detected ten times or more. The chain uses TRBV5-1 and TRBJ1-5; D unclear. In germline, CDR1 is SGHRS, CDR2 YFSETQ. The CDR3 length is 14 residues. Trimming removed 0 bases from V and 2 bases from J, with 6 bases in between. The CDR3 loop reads CASSLGSGNQPQHF. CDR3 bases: TGCGCCAGCAGCTTGGGTAGCGGCAATCAGCCCCAGCATTTT.